A single sample is the source of the 20 T cell receptor beta chains below, sequenced in a study of blood T cell repertoires in COVID-19. Libraries were prepared by immunoSEQ multiplex PCR; TCRdb keeps only in-frame clonotypes and omits some of them. The sample includes approximately 150,000 clones, approximately 89% of them seen just once. Sequencing input: peripheral blood. These receptors were obtained from a human donor in a cohort sampled during active COVID-19.

This chain links TRBV7-3 with TRBJ2-7; a possible D gene is TRBD2 (5 bases). Trimming removed 5 bases at V and 4 bases at J, with 18 bases between. CDR1 is SGHTA and CDR2 is FQGTGA in the germline V gene. CDR3 size: 15 residues. The CDR3 sequence is CASSPKDSPPYEQYF. CDR3 in DNA: TGTGCCAGCAGCCCTAAGGACTCCCCTCCTTACGAGCAGTACTTC.

Only one count was recorded for this clone. The J gene is TRBJ1-1, the V gene TRBV3-1 (or the pseudogene TRBV3-2); tentative D call: TRBD1 (6 bases). Germline V lookup: CDR1 LGHDT, CDR2 YNNKEL (reference sequence). The CDR3 contains 15 residues. Trimming cost V 4 bases and J 1 base, with 13 bases left between them. DNA for the CDR3: TGTGCCAGCAGCCCACCAACAGGGCCGAACACTGAAGCTTTCTTT. Translated, it gives CASSPPTGPNTEAFF.

This chain links TRBV10-3 with TRBJ2-2, with 9 positions matching TRBD1. V shed 7 bases, J shed 2 bases, and the junction held 5 bases outside the gene matches. The CDR3 is 15 residues long. Looked up from germline, CDR1 is ENHRY and CDR2 is SYGVKD. CDR3 amino acids: CAIKGDRVNTGELFF. CDR3 sequence (DNA): TGTGCCATCAAGGGGGACAGGGTTAACACCGGGGAGCTGTTTTTT.

This clone was counted once. V gene TRBV19 combines with J gene TRBJ2-3; a possible D gene is TRBD2 (6 bases). V gave up 6 bases and J gave up 8 bases, with 18 bases separating them. CDR3 length equals 14 residues. CDR1 is LNHDA and CDR2 is SQIVND in the germline V gene (reference sequence). The CDR3 is CASSRGTAFGTQYF. DNA of the CDR3: TGTGCCAGTAGCCGCGGGACTGCCTTCGGTACGCAGTATTTT.

The chain recombines TRBV10-1 with TRBJ1-3; the match to TRBD1 covers 10 bases. The CDR3 is 14 residues long. Germline-derived CDR1 and CDR2 are WNHNN and SYGVQD (reference sequence). V was pared by 5 bases and J by 6 bases, with 4 bases of the junction left unmatched. CDR3 nucleotides: TGCGCCAGCAGTCCGGGACAGGGGAAAAACACCATATATTTT. It translates to CASSPGQGKNTIYF.

The V call is TRBV28, the J call TRBJ1-2, with a tentative D call TRBD1 (6 bases). CDR3 length equals 11 residues. Germline V CDR1 and CDR2: MDHEN, SYDVKM. V lost 8 bases, J lost 5 bases, and 9 bases lay in between. The CDR3: CASGQNYGYTF. The CDR3 bases are TGTGCCAGCGGACAGAATTATGGCTACACCTTC.

The rearrangement links TRBV25-1 to TRBJ1-1; no definite D call. There are 12 residues in the CDR3. CDR1 is MGHDK, CDR2 SYGVNS, per germline. Trimming stripped 0 bases from V and 10 bases from J, with 9 bases between. The CDR3 sequence: CASSEYRVGAFF. For the CDR3, the DNA is TGTGCCAGCAGTGAATACCGGGTGGGAGCTTTCTTT.

This chain joins TRBV11-2 and TRBJ2-3; 9 bases match TRBD1. This CDR3 has 15 amino acids. Losses at the gene ends were 5 bases for V and 2 bases for J; bases not matched to a gene: 5. Germline V lookup: CDR1 SGHAT, CDR2 FQNNGV. CDR3 loop: CASSNGQGNTDTQYF. The CDR3 DNA reads TGTGCCAGCAGCAACGGACAGGGGAACACAGATACGCAGTATTTT.

The chain joins TRBV5-1 to TRBJ1-1; 7 bases agree with TRBD1. From germline, CDR1 is SGHRS and CDR2 YFSETQ. CDR3 length: 16 amino acids. V lost 0 bases to trimming and J lost 2 bases; unmatched junction nucleotides: 7. CDR3 region: CASSLGPGGSNTEAFF. CDR3 bases: TGCGCCAGCAGCTTGGGGCCAGGGGGGAGTAACACTGAAGCTTTCTTT.

The CDR3 here is CASTEEGGQETQYF. CDR3 DNA sequence: TGCGCCAGCACCGAAGAGGGGGGGCAAGAGACCCAGTACTTC. The rearrangement joins TRBV10-2 to TRBJ2-5; weak D call: TRBD2 (7 bases). From germline, CDR1 is WSHSY and CDR2 SAAADI. V was shortened by 7 bases and J by 2 bases, with 14 bases between the two germline ends. The CDR3 covers 14 residues.

The chain joins TRBV5-4 to TRBJ2-3; D unclear. V lost 0 bases, J lost 2 bases, and 7 bases lay in between. The CDR3 runs to 14 residues. Germline V lookup: CDR1 SGHNT, CDR2 YYREEE (reference sequence). The DNA for the CDR3 is TGTGCCAGCAGCTTGGCCCTCTCCACAGATACGCAGTATTTT. Its protein is CASSLALSTDTQYF.

J is TRBJ2-3 and V is TRBV4-3, with 8 bases lining up with TRBD2. This CDR3 has 15 residues. Germline V gene sequence: CDR1 LGHNA, CDR2 YSLEER. The V segment lost 3 bases and the J segment 1 base; nucleotides outside the gene matches: 3. The CDR3 DNA reads TGCGCCAGCAGCCACGGAGCGGGGGGCACAGATACGCAGTATTTT. It is translated as CASSHGAGGTDTQYF.

The CDR3, as DNA: TGTGCCAGTAGTATAGTCCGGGGAAGTCGGGAGACCCAGTACTTC. It specifies CASSIVRGSRETQYF. The chain combines TRBV19 with TRBJ2-5; D is perhaps TRBD2 (5 bases). This CDR3 has 15 amino acids. Germline assignment: CDR1 LNHDA and CDR2 SQIVND (reference sequence). Trimming took 1 base from V and 5 from J, leaving 14 bases between them.

The V call is TRBV6-5, the J call TRBJ2-7, with D perhaps TRBD2 (5 bases). The V gene lost 0 bases and the J gene lost 2 bases, with 14 bases spanning the gap. Looked up from germline, CDR1 is MNHEY and CDR2 is SVGAGI. The CDR3 totals 16 residues. The CDR3 bases are TGTGCCAGCAGTTACTCGCCGGCAGCGGTTCCCTACGAGCAGTACTTC. Translation: CASSYSPAAVPYEQYF.

The V and J genes are TRBV7-9 and TRBJ2-2; 8 bases are a match to TRBD1. Germline values: CDR1 SEHNR, CDR2 FQNEAQ (reference sequence). This CDR3 has 15 residues. J was trimmed by 4 bases and V by 7 bases; bases with no gene match: 8. The chain's CDR3 is CASNGQGVSTGELFF. In nucleotides, the CDR3 is TGTGCCAGCAACGGACAGGGAGTAAGCACCGGGGAGCTGTTTTTT.

The CDR3 is CASSFSDTQYF. The DNA for the CDR3 is TGTGCCAGCAGCTTTTCGGATACGCAGTATTTT. The chain is built from TRBV7-8 and TRBJ2-3; no reliable D call. The germline V gene encodes CDR1 SGHVS and CDR2 FQNEAQ. The V gene lost 3 bases and the J gene lost 6 bases, with 4 bases spanning the gap. This CDR3 comprises 11 residues.

The gene calls are TRBV4-3 and TRBJ2-7; TRBD2 aligns across 14 bases. The CDR3 extends over 18 amino acids. Germline CDR1 and CDR2: LGHNA and YSLEER. Trimming took 0 bases from V and 0 from J; bases not matched to a gene: 4. CDR3 nucleotide sequence: TGCGCCAGCAGCCAAGATGGGACTAGCGGGGGAGGCTCCTACGAGCAGTACTTC. It is translated as CASSQDGTSGGGSYEQYF.

The chain's CDR3 is CASSLDRGSAEQFF. For the CDR3, the DNA is TGTGCCAGCAGCTTAGATCGCGGCTCGGCTGAGCAGTTCTTC. The V and J genes are TRBV11-2 and TRBJ2-1; unclear D gene. Germline lookup yields CDR1 SGHAT and CDR2 FQNNGV. The V gene lost 0 bases and the J gene lost 9 bases, with 12 bases spanning the gap. The CDR3 runs 14 residues.

A single count supports this clone. This chain links TRBV5-1 with TRBJ1-1, with D unresolved. V was pared by 2 bases and J by 1 base, with 6 bases between. From germline, CDR1 is SGHRS and CDR2 YFSETQ. The CDR3 contains 13 residues. CDR3 DNA: TGCGCCAGCAGCTTTGACAAGAACACTGAAGCTTTCTTT. This codes for CASSFDKNTEAFF.

The V gene is TRBV30, the J gene TRBJ1-1, with 8 bases aligning to TRBD1. The CDR3 loop spans 12 amino acids. Looked up from germline, CDR1 is GTSNPN and CDR2 is SVGIG (reference sequence). Trimming removed 5 bases from V and 11 bases from J; junction bases left unmatched: 10. CDR3 sequence reads: CAWDDQGASAFF. Written as DNA, the CDR3 is TGTGCCTGGGATGATCAGGGGGCGTCCGCTTTCTTT. Drawing the rest from reference TRBV30 and TRBJ1-1, the complete variable domain is SQTIHQWPATLVQPVGSPLSLECTVEGTSNPNLYWYRQAAGRGLQLLFYSVGIGQISSEVPQNLSASRPQDRQFILSSKKLLLSDSGFYLCAWDDQGASAFFGQGTRLTVV.